The following is a T cell receptor beta chain sequence with its context. The assay was immunoSEQ multiplex PCR, and TCRdb's table has in-frame clones only and misses some. The sample yields around 69,000 clones, 89% seen once. The sample comes from a study of OX40 agonist ivuxolimab in advanced cancers. V was clipped by 6 bases and J by 5 bases, with 19 bases between them. CDR3 length equals 15 residues. This TCR was sampled from an adult with an advanced solid tumor such as melanoma, head and neck, liver or kidney cancer. The V and J genes are TRBV6-7 and TRBJ1-2; D gene ambiguous. TRBV6-7 belongs to the ORF category, with a function that is uncertain. This specimen consisted of CD4+ or CD8+ T cells sorted from blood, obtained in a trial of the OX40 agonist ivuxolimab. CDR3 coding DNA: TGTGCCAGCAGCTACGCCCAGCCGTTATTTTATGGCTACACCTTC. Protein: CASSYAQPLFYGYTF.